The 28 T cell receptor beta chains given below trace back to one sample, sequenced in a study of tumor-infiltrating lymphocytes in primary liver carcinoma. Using a constant-region primer together with ProtoScript II reverse transcriptase, TCR beta cDNA was made from around 500 ng of total RNA. Slightly modified ARM-PCR served as the procedure for the TCR beta libraries. These libraries came from three rounds of nested multiplex PCR. The first two PCR rounds, approximately 10 cycles each, used TRBV1-TRBV30 forward primers and a C-beta reverse primer. TCRdb independently ran MiXCR on the multiplex PCR reads; one entry per CDR3 protein. The sample consists of approximately 190,000 distinct CDR3 sequences, around 85% of them appearing once. Unsorted bulk tissue, roughly 20-33 mg of it, served as the source for co-extraction of RNA and DNA. The sequenced material came from tumor tissue from primary liver carcinoma. The receptors originated from a man aged 40-49 years with primary liver carcinoma and hepatitis B virus infection.

In regard to this clonotype: The germline gene is not matched at one end of the junction; a read error may be the cause. The chain couples TRBV11-1 to TRBJ2-4; TRBD2 matches 13 bases. The CDR3 runs to 17 residues. Germline CDR1 reads SGHAT; CDR2 reads FQDESV (reference sequence). The CDR3 bases are TGTGCCAGCAGTTTTACAGGGACTAGCGGGACCAACAACATTCAGTACTTC. Its translation is CASSFTGTSGTNNIQYF.

The count of this clonotype is one. V is TRBV4-2 and J is TRBJ2-2; the D gene is possibly TRBD1 (5 bases). The CDR3 contains 18 residues. Trimming shortened V by 0 bases and J by 5 bases, and 19 bases separated the two germline ends. Germline CDR1 reads LGHNA; CDR2 reads YNFKEQ. CDR3 amino acids: CASSQETLKGLGTGELFF. As DNA, the CDR3 is TGTGCCAGCAGCCAAGAGACCTTGAAGGGGTTAGGTACCGGGGAGCTGTTTTTT.

Note on this clonotype: A much bigger clone sits one base away, suggesting this may be a read error. The genes are TRBV10-3 and TRBJ2-1; either TRBD1 or TRBD2 may supply D (7 bases each). Trimming removed 2 bases from V and 11 bases from J, with 31 bases in between. Germline V lookup: CDR1 ENHRY, CDR2 SYGVKD. The CDR3 is made up of 19 amino acids. The chain's CDR3 is CAISEPGTVGAGDLNKQFF. In DNA, the CDR3 is TGTGCCATCAGTGAGCCTGGGACAGTCGGGGCGGGAGACTTGAATAAGCAGTTCTTC.

As concerns this clonotype: This CDR3 fails to terminate in the conserved phenylalanine or tryptophan, so it likely reflects a read error. The chain joins TRBV12-3 or TRBV12-4 to TRBJ2-7; TRBD1 agrees at 10 bases. The CDR3 runs to 15 residues. DNA of the CDR3: TGTGCCAGCAGTGTCGGGGGACAGGGGACCTACGACCAGTACCTC. Its protein product is CASSVGGQGTYDQYL.

This clonotype was seen repeatedly, ten times or more. The chain joins TRBV7-9 to TRBJ2-1; 13 bases match TRBD2. J was trimmed by 9 bases and V by 6 bases; bases with no gene match: 8. The CDR3 length is 15 residues. Germline assignment: CDR1 SEHNR and CDR2 FQNEAQ (reference sequence). CDR3 bases: TGTGCCAGCAGGAGGACTAGCGGGAGTGGCTTTGAGCAGTTCTTC. This encodes CASRRTSGSGFEQFF.

This clonotype came up once. The V gene is TRBV11-1, the J gene TRBJ2-4, with a tentative D call TRBD2 (5 bases). Trimming removed 3 bases from V and 5 bases from J, with 20 bases in between. Germline V gene lookup returns CDR1 SGHAT and CDR2 FQDESV (reference sequence). This CDR3 has 17 amino acids. The CDR3 here is CASSFPETNWTENIQYF. The CDR3 nucleotides read TGTGCCAGCAGCTTTCCCGAGACTAACTGGACCGAAAACATTCAGTACTTC. Full variable domain (rest looked up from reference TRBV11-1 and TRBJ2-4): EAEVAQSPRYKITEKSQAVAFWCDPISGHATLYWYRQILGQGPELLVQFQDESVVDDSQLPKDRFSAERLKGVDSTLKIQPAELGDSAMYLCASSFPETNWTENIQYFGAGTRLSVL.

About this clonotype itself: The junction differs from germline at one of its ends, possibly a read error. The rearrangement links TRBV24-1 to TRBJ2-4; D may match TRBD1 or TRBD2 (7 bases each). Germline-derived CDR1 and CDR2 are KGHDR and SFDVKD. The CDR3 sequence is 15 residues long. CDR3 sequence reads: CATSDSAGGVNIQYF. CDR3 bases: TGTGCTACCAGTGATTCGGCAGGGGGGGTGAACATTCAGTACTTC.

A note on this clonotype: Without the conserved terminal phenylalanine or tryptophan, this CDR3 likely stems from a read error. The V gene is TRBV4-2, the J gene TRBJ1-2, with D tentatively TRBD1 (6 bases). The CDR3 consists of 14 residues. From germline, CDR1 is LGHNA and CDR2 YNFKEQ. CDR3 loop: CASSQEWTDDGYTL. In nucleotides, the CDR3 is TGCGCCAGCAGCCAAGAATGGACAGATGATGGCTACACCCTC.

As regards this clonotype: Germline is not matched at one junction end, which may reflect a read error. CDR3 nucleotide sequence: TGCACCAGCAGCTACACCGCCTCAGGGGAGAGCACCATTTATTTT. This translates into CTSSYTASGESTIYF. The genes are TRBV5-1 and TRBJ1-3; D perhaps matches TRBD1 (6 bases). The CDR3 runs to 15 residues. The germline gives CDR1 SGHRS, CDR2 YFSETQ.

The chain recombines TRBV29-1 with TRBJ2-5, with TRBD1 matching 10 bases. The CDR3 is made up of 12 amino acids. CDR1 and CDR2 from the germline V gene are SQVTM and ANQGSEA. The DNA of the CDR3 is TGCAGTGTCCGGGACAGGGGAGAGACCCAGTACTTC. The encoded protein is CSVRDRGETQYF.

Notes on this clonotype: No conserved phenylalanine or tryptophan ends this CDR3, so it is likely a read error. The limits of the CDR3 on the DNA are not certain, so only TCRdb's listed CDR3 is given. The J gene is TRBJ2-1, the V gene TRBV10-1; TRBD1 is the table's D call and was not checked against the DNA. In germline, CDR1 is WNHNN, CDR2 SYGVQD (reference sequence). The CDR3 spans 15 amino acids, including both terminal residues. CDR3 loop: CASSESAGQYNEQLL.

Points on this clonotype: One junction end disagrees with the germline gene, perhaps due to a read error. This sequence joins TRBV4-2 and TRBJ2-2, with 7 bases matching TRBD1. The CDR3 sequence is 16 residues long. Per the germline V gene, CDR1 is LGHNA and CDR2 is YNFKEQ. The CDR3 sequence is CASSQDVGGVTEELFF. For the CDR3, the DNA is TGTGCCAGCAGCCAAGATGTAGGGGGCGTCACCGAGGAGCTGTTTTTT.

As for this clonotype: One junction end disagrees with the germline gene, perhaps due to a read error. The genes are TRBV11-2 and TRBJ1-1; D unresolved. The germline CDR1 and CDR2 sequences are SGHAT and FQNNGV. The CDR3 totals 14 residues. The chain's CDR3 is CASSPRWPNTEAFF. CDR3 nucleotide sequence: TGTGCTAGCAGCCCCCGCTGGCCGAACACTGAAGCTTTCTTT.

As for this clonotype: The junction differs from germline at one of its ends, possibly a read error. The rearrangement links TRBV5-5 to TRBJ2-4; 7 bases agree with TRBD1. CDR1 SGHKS and CDR2 YYEKEE come from the germline V gene (reference sequence). The length of the CDR3 is 15 residues. CDR3 protein: CANSSGGLAKNIQYF. The CDR3 nucleotides read TGTGCTAACTCATCAGGGGGTTTAGCCAAAAACATACAGTACTTC.

The V call is TRBV25-1, the J call TRBJ1-4, with a possible D match to TRBD1 (5 bases). The V end was cut by 1 base, the J end by 7 bases, with 28 bases between. The germline CDR1 and CDR2 sequences are MGHDK and SYGVNS. CDR3 size: 20 residues. The CDR3 DNA reads as TGTGCCAGCAGTGAATCAATTATGGAGCCCATAGGGGTAATTAGTGAAAAACTGTTTTTT. It encodes CASSESIMEPIGVISEKLFF.

The CDR3 DNA is TGTGCCAGCAGCTCGCCTCGGCAGAGCTCCTACAATGAGCAGTTCTTC. It codes for CASSSPRQSSYNEQFF. The chain links TRBV11-2 to TRBJ2-1; D not certain. This CDR3 is built from 16 residues. Looked up from germline, CDR1 is SGHAT and CDR2 is FQNNGV. Trimming took 4 bases from V and 0 from J, leaving 13 bases between them.

Turning to this clonotype: A read error may produce the germline difference seen at one junction end. The V call is TRBV11-1, the J call TRBJ2-4, with 8 positions matching TRBD2. The germline V gene has CDR1 SGHAT and CDR2 FQDESV (reference sequence). This CDR3 contains 17 residues. The CDR3 coding sequence is TGTGTCAGCAGCATTCCCGGGACTAGTGGGACCAAAAACGTTCAGTACTTC. Translation gives CVSSIPGTSGTKNVQYF. The whole variable domain, filled in from reference TRBV11-1 and TRBJ2-4, reads EAEVAQSPRYKITEKSQAVAFWCDPISGHATLYWYRQILGQGPELLVQFQDESVVDDSQLPKDRFSAERLKGVDSTLKIQPAELGDSAMYLCVSSIPGTSGTKNVQYFGAGTRLSVL.

As to this clonotype: The CDR3 does not close with the conserved phenylalanine or tryptophan, likely indicating a read error. The chain uses TRBV6-1 and TRBJ2-7, with D perhaps matching TRBD1 (5 bases). Per germline, CDR1 MNHNS and CDR2 SASEGT. This CDR3 is 12 amino acids long. CDR3 nucleotides: TGTGCCAGCAGTAGGGGTGTCTACGAACAGTACTTA. Protein sequence: CASSRGVYEQYL.

A word on this clonotype: A single base separates this from a much larger clone, so it may be a read error. The CDR3 carries no conserved terminal phenylalanine or tryptophan, so it likely arises from a read error. V gene TRBV6-4 combines with J gene TRBJ2-3, with 11 bases aligning to TRBD1. The V gene end was trimmed by 3 bases and the J gene end by 5 bases; junction bases not matched to a gene: 1. This CDR3 contains 14 residues. The V gene's germline CDR1 is MRHNA and CDR2 SNTAGT. The CDR3: CASSEGTGGDTQYL. CDR3 bases: TGTGCCAGCAGTGAGGGGACAGGGGGAGATACGCAGTATCTT.

This clonotype has a handful of counts. The conserved final phenylalanine or tryptophan is absent from the CDR3, which likely points to a read error. This CDR3 is CASSLRGIGNTIYS. The CDR3 DNA reads as TGTGCCAGCAGCTTGAGGGGAATCGGAAACACCATATATTCT. This chain joins TRBV5-8 and TRBJ1-3; weak D call: TRBD1 (5 bases). The CDR3 is 14 amino acids. Trimming pared 1 base from V and 4 bases from J, leaving 9 bases between. Germline-derived CDR1 and CDR2 are SGHTS and YDEGEE.

Concerning this clonotype itself: A much larger clonotype is one base distant, so this may be a read error. The chain uses TRBV7-9 and TRBJ2-2; D ambiguous. CDR1 is SEHNR and CDR2 is FQNEAQ in the germline V gene (reference sequence). V lost 6 bases and J 6 bases, leaving 11 bases between the germline ends. The CDR3 covers 13 residues. CDR3 protein: CASREEGAGELFF. CDR3 sequence (DNA): TGTGCCAGCAGAGAGGAAGGCGCCGGGGAGCTGTTTTTT.

The chain joins TRBV6-2 or TRBV6-3 to TRBJ2-6, with D tentatively TRBD1 or TRBD2 (5 bases each). The CDR3 contains 18 residues. Germline values: CDR1 MNHEY, CDR2 SVGEGT. V shed 5 bases and J shed 14 bases, with 31 bases lying between them. The CDR3 is CASSPTGSSFSGASILTF. The CDR3 DNA is TGTGCCAGCAGTCCTACGGGGTCTTCCTTCTCTGGGGCCAGCATCCTGACTTTC.

A word on this clonotype: Germline and junction disagree at one end, which may indicate a read error. The chain carries TRBV11-2 and TRBJ2-4; 12 bases are a match to TRBD2. CDR3 length: 18 residues. The V gene's germline CDR1 is SGHAT and CDR2 FQNNGV. This CDR3 reads CANSLPGLAGLAKNIQYF. The CDR3 coding sequence is TGTGCCAACAGCTTACCGGGACTAGCGGGTCTAGCCAAAAACATTCAGTATTTC.

The chain links TRBV29-1 to TRBJ2-3; tentative D call: TRBD2 (6 bases). The CDR3 runs 13 residues. Trimming left V 8 bases short and J 1 base short, with 13 bases between. Germline assignment: CDR1 SQVTM and CDR2 ANQGSEA. CDR3 protein: CSTKRVGTDTQYF. The CDR3 nucleotides read TGCAGCACCAAGCGGGTGGGCACAGATACGCAGTATTTT.

Of note for this clonotype: Compared with germline, one end of the junction differs, possibly owing to a read error. The J gene is TRBJ2-1, the V gene TRBV29-1, with 7 bases lining up with TRBD2. The CDR3 totals 15 residues. Germline CDR1 reads SQVTM; CDR2 reads ANQGSEA. As DNA, the CDR3 is TGCAACGTTGGACTAGTGGGAGGGTTCTACAATGAGCAGCTCTTC. Its protein product is CNVGLVGGFYNEQLF.

Of note for this clonotype: A read error may explain this, as a much larger clone is one base away. The chain is built from TRBV2 and TRBJ1-5; perhaps TRBD1 as D (6 bases). The CDR3 is 14 residues long. Trimming cost V 4 bases and J 3 bases, with 10 bases left between them. CDR1 and CDR2 (germline): SNHLY, FYNNEI. The DNA of the CDR3 is TGTGCCAGCAGTGCGGGGGCCTCCAATCAGCCCCAGCATTTT. Amino acid sequence: CASSAGASNQPQHF.

The chain has TRBV12-3 or TRBV12-4 and TRBJ2-1; the D is unclear. This CDR3 spans 13 amino acids. V dropped 1 base and J dropped 16 bases, with 17 bases sitting between them. For the CDR3, the DNA is TGTGCCAGCAGTTTAGATCGGCGAAATTTGCACTTCTTC. Its protein product is CASSLDRRNLHFF.

This clonotype was observed a handful of times. Germline and junction disagree at one end, which may indicate a read error. The chain links TRBV11-2 to TRBJ2-7; 7 positions match TRBD2. The CDR3 contains 15 residues. Per the germline V gene, CDR1 is SGHAT and CDR2 is FQNNGV. In DNA, the CDR3 is TGTGTCAGCAGCTTAGCGGGCGGGAGTCACGACAAGCAGTACTTC. It translates to CVSSLAGGSHDKQYF. Filled out from reference TRBV11-2 and TRBJ2-7, the complete variable domain reads EAGVAQSPRYKIIEKRQSVAFWCNPISGHATLYWYQQILGQGPKLLIQFQNNGVVDDSQLPKDRFSAERLKGVDSTLKIQPAKLEDSAVYLCVSSLAGGSHDKQYFGPGTRLTVT.